Listed below are T cell receptor beta chains from one sample, sequenced in a study of cytomegalovirus exposure and HLA in healthy donors. Some clones are missing from TCRdb's copy, which holds only in-frame ones; the method was immunoSEQ multiplex PCR. Here the sample spans fewer than 400,000 clones, 75% to 90% being singletons. The sequenced sample was PBMCs. These TCRs come from a woman between 18 and 29 years old in good health and CMV-seronegative. Each CDR3 is given with its conserved first and last residue. D genes are given only for firm matches. Expanded clones are given a class, and other clones once, few, many or no size at all.

clone size | D gene | J gene | V gene | CDR3 DNA | CDR3 protein
. | TRBD2 | TRBJ2-5 | TRBV5-1 | TGCGCCAGCAGCTTGGAAGTGACTAGCGGCCAAGAGACCCAGTACTTC | CASSLEVTSGQETQYF
. | TRBD2 | TRBJ2-1 | TRBV6-1 | TGTGCCAGCAGTGCCCGGACTAGCGGGAGTTTTAATGAGCAGTTCTTC | CASSARTSGSFNEQFF
few | . | TRBJ2-1 | TRBV7-9 | TGTGCCAGCAGCTTCCCCGCCGGACACCCATACAATGAGCAGTTCTTC | CASSFPAGHPYNEQFF
. | . | TRBJ2-7 | TRBV10-3 | TGTGCCATCAGTGACCCCTCTAGGGAGCGGGAGCAGTACTTC | CAISDPSREREQYF
. | TRBD1 | TRBJ2-5 | TRBV14 | TGTGCCAGCAGCCAGTCCGCCGGGACAGTACTAGAGACCCAGTACTTC | CASSQSAGTVLETQYF
once | TRBD1 | TRBJ2-5 | TRBV6-5 | TGTGCCAGCACCCGATGGACAGGGGGCAGGGAGACCCAGTACTTC | CASTRWTGGRETQYF
. | TRBD1 | TRBJ2-2 | TRBV19 | TGTGCCAGTAGCGGGACAGGGGCCGGGGAGCTGTTTTTT | CASSGTGAGELFF
once | TRBD1 | TRBJ1-2 | TRBV9 | TGTGCCAGCAGCGATGGGACAGGGGGACTTTCCTATGGCTACACCTTC | CASSDGTGGLSYGYTF
. | TRBD2 | TRBJ2-3 | TRBV9 | TGTGCCAGCAGCGCCATAACTAGCGGGAGGAAGACAGATACGCAGTATTTT | CASSAITSGRKTDTQYF
few | . | TRBJ2-7 | TRBV2 | TGTGCCAGCATGGGGAGCTCCTACGAGCAGTACTTC | CASMGSSYEQYF
. | TRBD1 | TRBJ2-3 | TRBV9 | TGTGCCAGCAGCAAAGGGGGCTGCTTGTATACGCAGTATTTT | CASSKGGCLYTQYF
few | . | TRBJ1-2 | TRBV28 | TGTGCCAGCAGTTTATCAGGGGACTATGGCTACACCTTC | CASSLSGDYGYTF
. | . | TRBJ2-7 | TRBV2 | TGTGCCAGCAAGGCGGGGGCGGACCCCTACGAGCAGTACTTC | CASKAGADPYEQYF
. | . | TRBJ2-1 | TRBV5-1 | TGCGCCAGCAGCCAATCCCCGGACTCGACCTCCTACAATGAGCAGTTCTTC | CASSQSPDSTSYNEQFF
. | TRBD2 | TRBJ2-4 | TRBV27 | TGTGCCAGCAGACTGACTAGCGAACACAACTTC | CASRLTSEHNF
. | TRBD1 | TRBJ2-3 | TRBV19 | TGTGCCAGTAGCCCCGGGACAGGTTCTAGCACAGATACGCAGTATTTT | CASSPGTGSSTDTQYF
. | . | TRBJ1-2 | TRBV7-9 | TGTGCCAGCAGCCCGGGGGGACACTACACCTTC | CASSPGGHYTF
. | TRBD1 | TRBJ2-7 | TRBV7-9 | TGTGCCAGCAGCACTAGGGGCCGGGACAGGGGGGCCTACGAGCAGTACTTC | CASSTRGRDRGAYEQYF
. | TRBD2 | TRBJ2-4 | TRBV13 | TGTGCCAGCAGCCCATATCCCCCTCCAGCGGGGAGGGTGGAGGGCATTCAGTACTTC | CASSPYPPPAGRVEGIQYF
. | . | TRBJ2-1 | TRBV7-2 | TGTGCCAGCAGCTTATGGGAGACAGGTAGCGATGAGCAGTTCTTC | CASSLWETGSDEQFF
. | . | TRBJ2-7 | TRBV15 | TGTGCCACCAGCAGAGCGCGGTCGCCAACCTCGTCCTACGAGCAGTACTTC | CATSRARSPTSSYEQYF
. | TRBD1 | TRBJ2-7 | TRBV5-1 | TGCGCCAGCAGCGACCGGGACAGGGGGACCTACGAGCAGTACTTC | CASSDRDRGTYEQYF
. | . | TRBJ1-1 | TRBV4-3 | TGCGCCAGCAGCCAAGATGGCGCCGCCGGGGCTTTCTTT | CASSQDGAAGAFF
. | TRBD2 | TRBJ2-3 | TRBV5-4 | TGTGCCAGCAGCTTCTGGCTAGCGGGAGACACAGATACGCAGTATTTT | CASSFWLAGDTDTQYF
once | TRBD1 | TRBJ1-1 | TRBV11-3 | TGTGCCAGCAGCTTAAGGTCGACAGGGAGGCCCTGGGTCACTGAAGCTTTCTTT | CASSLRSTGRPWVTEAFF
. | TRBD2 | TRBJ2-3 | TRBV2 | TGTGCCAGCAGCCCGACTAGCGGGAGGGGAGATACGCAGTATTTT | CASSPTSGRGDTQYF
. | TRBD2 | TRBJ2-3 | TRBV4-3 | TGCGCCAGCAGCCCCGGGGGGGACACAGATACGCAGTATTTT | CASSPGGDTDTQYF
. | . | TRBJ2-7 | TRBV6-1 | TGTGCCAGCATGGAGCGGAGCGACTACGAGCAGTACTTC | CASMERSDYEQYF
. | . | TRBJ2-1 | TRBV19 | TGTGCCAGTAGTATGGGGAGTGAGCAGTTCTTC | CASSMGSEQFF
. | TRBD2 | TRBJ2-1 | TRBV7-3 | TGTGCCAGCAGCCTCAGCGGGAGCTTATACAATGAGCAGTTCTTC | CASSLSGSLYNEQFF
. | TRBD1 | TRBJ1-2 | TRBV29-1 | TGCAGCGTTGGGGTACAGGGGGCGCGGGATGGCTACACCTTC | CSVGVQGARDGYTF
. | . | TRBJ2-3 | TRBV6-1 | TGTGCCACCAGACGGCAGGGCGCCACAGATACGCAGTATTTT | CATRRQGATDTQYF
. | . | TRBJ2-3 | TRBV30 | TGTGCCTGGAGTTTAGCGGTCCGCACAGATACGCAGTATTTT | CAWSLAVRTDTQYF
. | . | TRBJ2-7 | TRBV2 | TGTGCCAGCAGGGGGGGCTACGAGCAGTACTTC | CASRGGYEQYF
. | TRBD2 | TRBJ2-2 | TRBV5-6 | TGTGCCAGCCGGAGGACTAGCGGGAGTGTCGGGGAGCTGTTTTTT | CASRRTSGSVGELFF
. | . | TRBJ2-4 | TRBV6-1 | TGTGCCAGCAGTGAGAGGCCGATACTAGCCAAAAACATTCAGTACTTC | CASSERPILAKNIQYF
. | TRBD2 | TRBJ2-7 | TRBV6-6 | TGTGCCAGCAGTAACGGACTAGCCAGCGAGCAGTACTTC | CASSNGLASEQYF
. | TRBD2 | TRBJ2-1 | TRBV9 | TGTGCCAGCAGCGTAACGACCGGGACTACTTCCTACAATGAGCAGTTCTTC | CASSVTTGTTSYNEQFF
. | . | TRBJ2-7 | TRBV5-1 | TGCGCCAGCAGCTTGGATTTAGCGGTCTCCTACGAGCAGTACTTC | CASSLDLAVSYEQYF
. | TRBD2 | TRBJ2-5 | TRBV4-2 | TGTGCCAGCAGCCAAGAGACTAGCGGAAGGGAGACCCAGTACTTC | CASSQETSGRETQYF
. | . | TRBJ2-5 | TRBV7-2 | TGTGCCAGCAGCTTAGACGGACTGGGGGGTTTTCCCGGAGAGACCCAGTACTTC | CASSLDGLGGFPGETQYF
. | . | TRBJ2-3 | TRBV4-3 | TGCGCCAGCAGCCAAGATAGGCGTGGGGGCCCAGATACGCAGTATTTT | CASSQDRRGGPDTQYF
. | . | TRBJ1-2 | TRBV13 | TGTGCCAGCAGCTTTCGACGGGGGAGCTATGGCTACACCTTC | CASSFRRGSYGYTF
. | . | TRBJ2-1 | TRBV12-5 | TGTGCTAGTGGTCCCGGGATCACCTACAATGAGCAGTTCTTC | CASGPGITYNEQFF
once | TRBD1 | TRBJ2-5 | TRBV27 | TGTGCCAGCAGAAATGAGGGCAGGGGGTTGGAGACCCAGTACTTC | CASRNEGRGLETQYF
. | . | TRBJ2-7 | TRBV4-2 | TGTGCCAGCAGCCAAGGGACAGTCGTCTCGGGGGAGCAGTACTTC | CASSQGTVVSGEQYF
. | TRBD1 | TRBJ2-2 | TRBV4-1 | TGCGCCAGCAGCCCCCCCCATACAGCGGCAGGGGGGAACACCGGGGAGCTGTTTTTT | CASSPPHTAAGGNTGELFF
. | . | TRBJ1-2 | TRBV23-1 | TGCGCCAGCAGTCAATCGAACAGAACTAACTATGGCTACACCTTC | CASSQSNRTNYGYTF
. | TRBD2 | TRBJ2-1 | TRBV19 | TGTGCCAGTAGTATCTTGGGGGGAGGGTACAATGAGCAGTTCTTC | CASSILGGGYNEQFF
few | TRBD2 | TRBJ2-1 | TRBV5-6 | TGTGCCAGCAGCCCCGGGGGGGCGGGAGCTAGCAATGAGCAGTTCTTC | CASSPGGAGASNEQFF
. | . | TRBJ2-1 | TRBV5-6 | TGTGCCAGCAGCGAGGGCCGGATCTACAATGAGCAGTTCTTC | CASSEGRIYNEQFF
. | TRBD1 | TRBJ1-5 | TRBV7-2 | TGTGCCAGCAGAACCGCCGGGACAGGGAATCAGCCCCAGCATTTT | CASRTAGTGNQPQHF
. | . | TRBJ2-7 | TRBV7-2 | TGTGCCAGCAGCCCCGCGGGTCTCAGCGGACCCTACGAGCAGTACTTC | CASSPAGLSGPYEQYF
. | . | TRBJ2-3 | TRBV5-6 | TGTGCCAGCAGCTTGGCAGGGTTTGGAGATACGCAGTATTTT | CASSLAGFGDTQYF
. | . | TRBJ1-5 | TRBV6-6 | TGTGCCAGCACAGGATATAGCAATCAGCCCCAGCATTTT | CASTGYSNQPQHF
few | TRBD2 | TRBJ2-7 | TRBV28 | TGTGCCAGCAGTTTCTCGACTAGCGGTAGCGAGCAGTACTTC | CASSFSTSGSEQYF
. | TRBD1 | TRBJ2-7 | TRBV4-1 | TGCGCCAGCAGCCAAGGACAGGGGGCCTACTACGAGCAGTACTTC | CASSQGQGAYYEQYF
. | TRBD2 | TRBJ2-7 | TRBV14 | TGTGCCAGCAGCCAAGAATCGGGACTAGCGGTCTACGAGCAGTACTTC | CASSQESGLAVYEQYF